One sample yielded the 3 T cell receptor beta chains listed below, sequenced in a study of cytomegalovirus exposure and HLA in healthy donors (dated by TCRdb to about 2017). Receptor amplification or capture employed the immunoSEQ multiplex PCR assay. For the multiplex PCR, a mixture combining 60 forward primers for TCR Vbeta segments and 13 reverse primers for TCR Jbeta segments was used. Imported from immuneACCESS, the table was reduced by TCRdb to in-frame sequences with V and J called. These copies leave out some clones; in studies compared against another copy, an unresolved V gene accounts for under half, and the cause of the remainder is not known. Counted in this sample were 150,000 to 200,000 clones; 75% to 80% of them appeared once. About 14% of the sample lies in the top ten. The sequenced material came from PBMCs. These receptor sequences come from a man aged 45-65 years in good health and CMV-seropositive.

The chain joins TRBV28 to TRBJ2-5, with D perhaps matching TRBD1 (6 bases). Germline CDR1 is MDHEN and CDR2 is SYDVKM. The CDR3 has 16 residues. With 5 bases removed from V and 0 bases from J, the gap between germline ends came to 16 bases. CDR3 in DNA: TGTGCCAGCAGTACAGGGTTTTTCAGGTACCAAGAGACCCAGTACTTC. Translation gives CASSTGFFRYQETQYF.

The chain has TRBV5-6 and TRBJ1-2; TRBD1 matches 8 bases. Per germline, CDR1 SGHDT and CDR2 YYEEEE. V dropped 1 base and J dropped 14; count of bases not matched to a gene: 16. The CDR3 extends over 15 amino acids. The CDR3, as DNA: TGTGCCAGCAGCTTGTTCCTCGTCAGGGGGCAGGTCGGTACCTTC. Its protein is CASSLFLVRGQVGTF. The complete variable domain, with remaining parts taken from reference TRBV5-6 and TRBJ1-2, reads DAGVTQSPTHLIKTRGQQVTLRCSPKSGHDTVSWYQQALGQGPQFIFQYYEEEERQRGNFPDRFSGHQFPNYSSELNVNALLLGDSALYLCASSLFLVRGQVGTFGSGTRLTVV.

V is TRBV27 and J is TRBJ2-7; 11 bases match TRBD1. Trimming took 4 bases from V and 1 from J; bases not matched to a gene: 3. There are 15 residues in the CDR3. The germline V gene has CDR1 MNHEY and CDR2 SMNVEV (reference sequence). The CDR3 region is CASSWGTGGSYEQYF. In DNA, the CDR3 is TGTGCCAGCAGTTGGGGGACAGGGGGGTCCTACGAGCAGTACTTC.